This T cell receptor beta chain appears in the sequencing data of a study of T cells in tuberculosis (dated by TCRdb to the late 2010s). Study-wide context: The study combined CD1B tetramers and high-throughput TCR immunosequencing to characterize T cells specific for the mycobacterial lipid antigen glucose monomycolate (GMM).

Of note for this clone: No quality values exist for individual bases; no much larger clone is one base distant.

The CDR3, from cysteine to phenylalanine, totals 12 residues. The read is trimmed to its CDR3 DNA, 36 bases read in frame from base 1. Thawed, overnight-rested PBMC were stained with GMM-loaded CD1B tetramer, a Live/Dead dye and anti-CD3, then sorted on a FACS Aria II. C32 glucose monomycolate purified from Rhodococcus equi was loaded onto CD1B tetramers. Before cryopreservation, the PBMC used for tetramer sorting had been depleted of CD14-expressing monocytes for a separate study. From each donor, 85,000 to 100,000 tetramer-negative cells were also sorted and analyzed side by side with the tetramer-positive cells. GMM-loaded CD1B tetramers were used to sort antigen-specific T cells from a handful of healthy South African adults. General study outcomes and caveats: T cells that bind the CD1B-GMM tetramer with low affinity may not have been captured by the stringent sort gate.

Because TCR-alpha and TCR-beta chains were sequenced unpaired, no information on chain pairing was available. The immunoSEQ multiplex PCR assay was used to generate TCR libraries, with TCR-beta and/or TCR-alpha/delta assays applied to each sample. The Illumina high-throughput platform was used to sequence the amplified TCR libraries. Under the source paper's analysis protocol: Clustering and dimensionality reduction relied on pairwise TCRdist distances among GMM-specific receptors from T cells that were either sorted ex vivo or expanded in vitro. Sequence motifs defined by gene usage and CDR3 content were tested for enrichment in tetramer-positive versus tetramer-negative populations. The immuneACCESS repertoire file appears here via TCRdb, limited to in-frame rearrangements. These files lack a portion of the clones; in checked studies, under half of the deficit traces to unresolved V genes, and the cause of the others is not known. The V and J calls and clone size come from that table; D and trimming were worked out from the DNA. Across this sample there are 55,000 to 70,000 clones, with 80% to 85% seen only once. The ten biggest clones cover about 13% of the sample.

This clonotype was sampled from an adult woman with latent tuberculosis. The rearrangement combines TRBV21-1 with TRBJ2-1; TRBD1 reflects the table's D call only, with no check against the DNA. TRBV21-1 is listed as a pseudogene. The sequenced material came from CD1b-GMM tetramer-negative cells sorted from PBMCs. The intended sense of this specimen's cell subset or site label: T cells not binding CD1B-GMM tetramer, sorted from same donor. The nucleotide sequence reads as follows: TGTGCCAGCAGTAGACACTACAATGAGCAGTTCTTC. Translated, it reads CASSRHYNEQFF.